Sequencing of this T cell receptor (beta chain) was carried out in a study of T cells expressing NK-cell markers. For each CDR3 protein, TCRdb gives one entry from its re-call of the 5' RACE reads, without DNA. The specimen's table records 400,000 or so distinct CDR3 sequences. From germline, CDR1 is SQVTM and CDR2 ANQGSEA. The CDR3 covers 13 residues. The chain joins TRBV29-1 to TRBJ2-7; TCRdb returns TRBD1, unconfirmable since there is no DNA. The specimen was blood T cells: a sorted CD56 or NKG2C T cell subset, CD4+ or CD8+ T cells, or bulk PBMC T cells (not recorded which). The TCR sequence derives from a woman aged 50 to 60 in good health. The CDR3 here is CSVTGTGKYEQYF.